A few counts support the clone carrying this TCR beta chain. This entry comes from a study of shared clonotypes between healthy human individuals. Study details: For every donor, three CD4 naive, three CD4 memory, two CD8 naive and one CD8 memory plates were used.

Germline V lookup: CDR1 SEHNR, CDR2 FQNEAQ (reference sequence). The length of the CDR3 is 13 residues. V gave up 5 bases and J gave up 7 bases, with 15 bases separating them. Each subset's genomic DNA was split evenly across several immunoSEQ plates. As handled by the study authors: Filtering differed, since immunoSEQ gave only junction sequences and no quality scores. Here immunoSEQ multiplex PCR was the method, and the copy in TCRdb shows in-frame clones only, minus some. V, J and clone size derive from that table, while D and trimming were established from the DNA sequence. The data hold just over 95,000 clones, with 65% to 70% observed a single time. CCR7-negative CD45RA+ TemRA cells were pooled with CD45RO+ cells for CD8 memory.

The specimen sequenced was memory CD8+ T cells sorted from blood. Subset given: CD45RO+ cells pooled with CCR7-negative TemRA cells. This sequence originates from a man aged 30 to 45 in good health. The V gene is TRBV7-9, the J gene TRBJ2-7, with D perhaps assigned TRBD1 or TRBD2 (5 bases each). This CDR3 reads CASSPRDGPEQYF. The CDR3 nucleotides are TGTGCCAGCAGCCCTAGGGACGGACCTGAGCAGTACTTC.